This TCR beta chain was found in a study of cytomegalovirus exposure and HLA in healthy donors. PCR used 60 Vbeta primers and 13 Jbeta primers. Some clones are missing from TCRdb's copy, which holds only in-frame ones; the method was immunoSEQ multiplex PCR. The profile shows tens of thousands of clones, approximately 82% of them singletons. Points from the study as a whole: The Asian-associated ancestry cluster reportedly had fewer N-insertions than the approximately 690-donor mean in a later analysis.

V was clipped by 3 bases and J by 1 base; unmatched bases: 3. Germline assignment: CDR1 SGHTS and CDR2 YDEGEE. CDR3 length: 14 residues. This clone was recorded once. Antigen: not known. This TCR derives from a man aged 50-59 years in good health and CMV-seronegative. This chain joins TRBV5-8 and TRBJ1-1; 7 bases match TRBD1. The sample comprised PBMCs. The CDR3 DNA sequence: TGTGCCAGCAGCTGGGGACAGACGAACACTGAAGCTTTCTTT. Translated, it gives CASSWGQTNTEAFF.